This is a list of T cell receptor beta chains from one sample in a study of CD8+ T cells in alopecia areata. TCRdb's copy holds only in-frame clones and misses some; the assay was immunoSEQ multiplex PCR. The data contain fewer than 40,000 clones, over 50% of them singletons. Sequencing was performed on CD4+ Tregs sorted from blood. The receptors derive from a human donor with alopecia areata. Both conserved end residues are part of each CDR3. Fields, in order: J gene, V gene, D gene, clone size, CDR3 DNA, CDR3 protein. D genes are given only for firm matches. Size is stated for part of the rows, as once, few or many counts, or as a class when the clone is expanded.

J: TRBJ2-7
V: TRBV7-8
D: TRBD2
size: -
DNA: TGTGCCAGCAGCCTCCGACTAGCGGCTCGCTCCTACGAGCAGTACTTC
CDR3: CASSLRLAARSYEQYF

J: TRBJ2-3
V: TRBV7-9
D: TRBD1
size: -
DNA: TGTGCCAGCAGCTTCCGGACAGGGGGCAGGACAGATACGCAGTATTTT
CDR3: CASSFRTGGRTDTQYF

J: TRBJ2-2
V: TRBV6-5
D: -
size: few
DNA: TGTGCCAGCAGTCCAGGACTTTACACCGGGGAGCTGTTTTTT
CDR3: CASSPGLYTGELFF

J: TRBJ1-3
V: TRBV2
D: -
size: -
DNA: TGTGCCAGCGGCGAACCGGGACTGAGCTCTGGAAACACCATATATTTT
CDR3: CASGEPGLSSGNTIYF

J: TRBJ2-7
V: TRBV7-8
D: -
size: few
DNA: TGTGCCAGCAGCCGCCACCGGGCTAGCGCAACCTACGAGCAGTACTTC
CDR3: CASSRHRASATYEQYF

J: TRBJ1-1
V: TRBV18
D: -
size: -
DNA: TGTGCCAGCGGCGGCACTGAAGCTTTCTTT
CDR3: CASGGTEAFF

J: TRBJ2-2
V: TRBV4-1
D: -
size: -
DNA: TGCGCCAGCAGCCCCCGGGGATATGGAGACACCGGGGAGCTGTTTTTT
CDR3: CASSPRGYGDTGELFF

J: TRBJ2-5
V: TRBV5-1
D: -
size: -
DNA: TGCGCCAGCAGCTTCTCCCAAGAGACCCAGTACTTC
CDR3: CASSFSQETQYF

J: TRBJ2-4
V: TRBV7-8
D: -
size: -
DNA: TGTGCCAGCAGCTCCAACGGGCAGTCTCAGTACTTC
CDR3: CASSSNGQSQYF

J: TRBJ2-5
V: TRBV5-1
D: TRBD2
size: -
DNA: TGCGCCAGCAGCTTGGTTGGACTAGCGGGGGGCCGCGATCGGACCCAGTACTTC
CDR3: CASSLVGLAGGRDRTQYF

J: TRBJ2-1
V: TRBV30
D: -
size: -
DNA: TGTGCCTGGAGTCGTGGAATACGGACAGTCCGCTACAATGAGCAGTTCTTC
CDR3: CAWSRGIRTVRYNEQFF

J: TRBJ2-3
V: TRBV28
D: -
size: -
DNA: TGTGCCAGCAGCCTAGTGGCTCGGGATGATACGCAGTATTTT
CDR3: CASSLVARDDTQYF

J: TRBJ1-2
V: TRBV4-1
D: -
size: -
DNA: TGCGCCAGCAGCCAAGCCATCTCGGCTAACTATGGCTACACCTTC
CDR3: CASSQAISANYGYTF

J: TRBJ1-5
V: TRBV19
D: TRBD1
size: medium-sized
DNA: TGTGCCAGTAGGCCCGGGACAGCCAACAATCAGCCCCAGCATTTT
CDR3: CASRPGTANNQPQHF

J: TRBJ2-1
V: TRBV7-9
D: -
size: -
DNA: TGTGCCAGCAGCGAAATTCGGGACGGTTCCAGGGAGTTCTTC
CDR3: CASSEIRDGSREFF

J: TRBJ1-4
V: TRBV4-1
D: -
size: medium-sized
DNA: TGCGCCAGCAGCCCAGGAGGGCTGGGGCGAAAGAATGAAAAACTGTTTTTT
CDR3: CASSPGGLGRKNEKLFF

J: TRBJ1-2
V: TRBV6-6
D: TRBD1
size: -
DNA: TGTGCCAGCAGTGAGATCAGGACAGGGAATGGCTACACCTTC
CDR3: CASSEIRTGNGYTF

J: TRBJ1-5
V: TRBV5-6
D: -
size: -
DNA: TGTGCCAGCAGCTTGTGGGGGGCGGCTCTAGGGCCCCAGCATTTT
CDR3: CASSLWGAALGPQHF

J: TRBJ1-6
V: TRBV7-9
D: TRBD1
size: few
DNA: TGTGCCAGCAGCTTCGGGACAGTTAATTCACCCCTCCACTTT
CDR3: CASSFGTVNSPLHF

J: TRBJ2-1
V: TRBV18
D: -
size: -
DNA: TGTGCCAGCTCACGGCTTCCCGGGGGAGGAAGAGGGGACAATGAGCAGTTCTTC
CDR3: CASSRLPGGGRGDNEQFF

J: TRBJ1-3
V: TRBV5-1
D: -
size: once
DNA: TGCGCCAGCAGCTTGTATTCTGGGGGAAACACCATATATTTT
CDR3: CASSLYSGGNTIYF

J: TRBJ1-1
V: TRBV7-3
D: -
size: medium-sized
DNA: TGTGCCAGCAGCTTAAGCGGCAACACTGAAGCTTTCTTT
CDR3: CASSLSGNTEAFF

J: TRBJ2-5
V: TRBV5-1
D: -
size: -
DNA: TGCGCCAGCAGCTTGGACAGACAAGAGACCCAGTACTTC
CDR3: CASSLDRQETQYF

J: TRBJ2-5
V: TRBV29-1
D: -
size: -
DNA: TGCAGCGTTGAAGATCTATTTTACGAGACCCAGTACTTC
CDR3: CSVEDLFYETQYF

J: TRBJ2-3
V: TRBV7-2
D: -
size: -
DNA: TGTGCCAGCAGCCCGGGGACGGATACGCAGTATTTT
CDR3: CASSPGTDTQYF

J: TRBJ1-1
V: TRBV20-1
D: -
size: -
DNA: TGCAGTGCGCGGGAGAACACTGAAGCTTTCTTT
CDR3: CSARENTEAFF

J: TRBJ2-6
V: TRBV7-9
D: -
size: few
DNA: TGTGCCAGCAGCCCAACTGCCGGGGCCAACGTCCTGACTTTC
CDR3: CASSPTAGANVLTF

J: TRBJ2-2
V: TRBV4-3
D: -
size: -
DNA: TGCGCCAGCACCCGGCTAGGGGGCACCGGGGAGCTGTTTTTT
CDR3: CASTRLGGTGELFF

J: TRBJ2-7
V: TRBV5-4
D: TRBD2
size: -
DNA: TGTGCCAGCAGTTTAGCGGGAGCGGGGTACGAGCAGTACTTC
CDR3: CASSLAGAGYEQYF

J: TRBJ1-1
V: TRBV11-3
D: -
size: -
DNA: TGTGCCAGCAGCTTACAGGGGAACACTGAAGCTTTCTTT
CDR3: CASSLQGNTEAFF

J: TRBJ2-5
V: TRBV7-2
D: -
size: few
DNA: TGCGCCAGCAGCCCGTGGGCAGGCCGCCAAGAGACCCAGTACTTC
CDR3: CASSPWAGRQETQYF

J: TRBJ1-1
V: TRBV30
D: TRBD1
size: once
DNA: TGTGCCTGGAATGACAGGGGTTTTGAAGCTTTCTTT
CDR3: CAWNDRGFEAFF

J: TRBJ1-5
V: TRBV7-9
D: -
size: -
DNA: TGTGCCAGCAGCTTAGAAGGGCAGCCCCAGCATTTT
CDR3: CASSLEGQPQHF

J: TRBJ1-2
V: TRBV25-1
D: -
size: once
DNA: TGTGCCAGCAGTCTACAAGGGGCCAAAGGAGGCTACACCTTC
CDR3: CASSLQGAKGGYTF

J: TRBJ2-5
V: TRBV11-2
D: -
size: -
DNA: TGTGCCAGCAGCTTTCTCAGGGAGACCCAGTACTTC
CDR3: CASSFLRETQYF

J: TRBJ1-4
V: TRBV7-2
D: -
size: few
DNA: TGTGCCAGCAGCTTACAACAGGGAGTTGGGGAAAAACTGTTTTTT
CDR3: CASSLQQGVGEKLFF

J: TRBJ2-1
V: TRBV7-3
D: -
size: few
DNA: TGTGCCAGCAGCCTAAGACAGTACAATGAGCAGTTCTTC
CDR3: CASSLRQYNEQFF

J: TRBJ2-1
V: TRBV5-1
D: -
size: -
DNA: TGCGCCAGCATCCCGGGCGCGGGGAGTTACAATGAGCAGTTCTTC
CDR3: CASIPGAGSYNEQFF

J: TRBJ2-3
V: TRBV20-1
D: -
size: -
DNA: TGCAGTGCCCCGGTGGGGGATACGCAGTATTTT
CDR3: CSAPVGDTQYF

J: TRBJ2-3
V: TRBV6-5
D: -
size: few
DNA: TGTGCCAGCAAGCTCTTCGTTCAGACAGATACGCAGTATTTT
CDR3: CASKLFVQTDTQYF

J: TRBJ1-1
V: TRBV7-2
D: -
size: -
DNA: TGTGCCAGCAGCCGAACGAGGGACACTGAAGCTTTCTTT
CDR3: CASSRTRDTEAFF

J: TRBJ1-5
V: TRBV10-3
D: TRBD1
size: -
DNA: TGTGCCATCAGTGAGCAGGGGGGTGGGGATCAGCCCCAGCATTTT
CDR3: CAISEQGGGDQPQHF

J: TRBJ2-7
V: TRBV28
D: TRBD2
size: -
DNA: TGTGCCAGCAGTGCACTAGCGGGCTCATACGAGCAGTACTTC
CDR3: CASSALAGSYEQYF

J: TRBJ2-3
V: TRBV9
D: -
size: once
DNA: TGTGCCAGCAGCGTCTTCTCAGCGACCTCCGGCACAGATACGCAGTATTTT
CDR3: CASSVFSATSGTDTQYF

J: TRBJ1-3
V: TRBV18
D: -
size: few
DNA: TGTGCCAGCAGCATTTCAGTACAGGGCAGAGGAAACACCATATATTTT
CDR3: CASSISVQGRGNTIYF

J: TRBJ2-1
V: TRBV19
D: -
size: -
DNA: TGTGCCAGTAGTATAGATCAGATTATAAATGAGCAGTTCTTC
CDR3: CASSIDQIINEQFF

J: TRBJ2-2
V: TRBV7-6
D: -
size: -
DNA: TGTGCCAGCAGCTTAAGGCGAGCCGGGGAGCTGTTTTTT
CDR3: CASSLRRAGELFF

J: TRBJ2-3
V: TRBV7-2
D: -
size: -
DNA: TGTGCCAGCAGCTTAGCGTGGAGCGGGAGCACAGATACGCAGTATTTT
CDR3: CASSLAWSGSTDTQYF

J: TRBJ1-3
V: TRBV7-9
D: -
size: -
DNA: TGTGCCAGCAGCCCAACCGTCAGGGTCTCTGGAAACACCATATATTTT
CDR3: CASSPTVRVSGNTIYF

J: TRBJ2-7
V: TRBV6-6
D: TRBD2
size: -
DNA: TGTGCCAGCAGTTTGGGACTAGCCGCGGGGTACGAGCAGTACTTC
CDR3: CASSLGLAAGYEQYF

J: TRBJ1-1
V: TRBV28
D: TRBD1
size: -
DNA: TGTGCCAGCACCAAACAGGGGGCGCAGAACACTGAAGCTTTCTTT
CDR3: CASTKQGAQNTEAFF

J: TRBJ2-6
V: TRBV7-2
D: -
size: -
DNA: TGTGCCAGCAGCCCAATTTTCTCCAGGCGCTCTGGGGCCAACGTCCTGACTTTC
CDR3: CASSPIFSRRSGANVLTF

J: TRBJ2-6
V: TRBV5-1
D: -
size: -
DNA: TGCGCCAGCTGGGGTCTCTCTGGGGCCAACGTCCTGACTTTC
CDR3: CASWGLSGANVLTF

J: TRBJ1-2
V: TRBV7-3
D: TRBD1
size: -
DNA: TGTGCCAGCAGCTTACAGGGGGCGCGAGGCTACACCTTC
CDR3: CASSLQGARGYTF

J: TRBJ1-2
V: TRBV2
D: TRBD1
size: few
DNA: TGTGCCAGCAGTGTCAGGGGGCAGTTTGGCTACACCTTC
CDR3: CASSVRGQFGYTF

J: TRBJ2-5
V: TRBV5-1
D: TRBD2
size: medium-sized
DNA: TGCGCCAGCAGCTCGGGACTAGCGGGAGAGACCCAGTACTTC
CDR3: CASSSGLAGETQYF

J: TRBJ2-5
V: TRBV7-2
D: -
size: few
DNA: TGTGCCAGCAGCGGAGCGGGACAGAAAGAGACCCAGTACTTC
CDR3: CASSGAGQKETQYF

J: TRBJ1-2
V: TRBV19
D: -
size: -
DNA: TGTGCCAGTAGTATTTCGCGGAGCTATGGCTACACCTTC
CDR3: CASSISRSYGYTF

J: TRBJ1-1
V: TRBV7-8
D: TRBD1
size: once
DNA: TGTGCCAGCAGCCTAGGACAGGGGTACACTGAAGCTTTCTTT
CDR3: CASSLGQGYTEAFF